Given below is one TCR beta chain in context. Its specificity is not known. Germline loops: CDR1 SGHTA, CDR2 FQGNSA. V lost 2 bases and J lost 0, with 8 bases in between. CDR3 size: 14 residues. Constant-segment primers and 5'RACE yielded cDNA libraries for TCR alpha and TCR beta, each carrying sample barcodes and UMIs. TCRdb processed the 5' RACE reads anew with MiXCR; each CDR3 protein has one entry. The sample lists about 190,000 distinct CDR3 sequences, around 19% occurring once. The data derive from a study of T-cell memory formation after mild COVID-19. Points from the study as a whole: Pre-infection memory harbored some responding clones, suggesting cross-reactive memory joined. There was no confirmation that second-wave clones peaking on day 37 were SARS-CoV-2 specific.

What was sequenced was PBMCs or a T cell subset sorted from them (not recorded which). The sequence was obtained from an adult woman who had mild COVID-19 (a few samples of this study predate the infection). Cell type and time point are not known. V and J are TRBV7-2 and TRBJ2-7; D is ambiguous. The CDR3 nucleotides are TGTGCCAGCAGCTTACTAGTCAGCTCCTACGAGCAGTACTTC. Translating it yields CASSLLVSSYEQYF.